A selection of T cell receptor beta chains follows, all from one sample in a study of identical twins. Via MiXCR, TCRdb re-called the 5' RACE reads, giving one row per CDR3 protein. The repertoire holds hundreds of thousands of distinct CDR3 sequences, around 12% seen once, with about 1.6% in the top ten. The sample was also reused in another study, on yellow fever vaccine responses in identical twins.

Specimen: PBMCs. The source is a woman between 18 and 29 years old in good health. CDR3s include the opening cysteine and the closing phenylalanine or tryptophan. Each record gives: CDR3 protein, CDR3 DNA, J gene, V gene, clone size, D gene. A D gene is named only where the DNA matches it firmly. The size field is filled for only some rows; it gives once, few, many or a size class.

CAISLGLIGSDTQYF | TGTGCCATCAGCTTGGGCCTCATCGGCTCAGATACGCAGTATTTT | TRBJ2-3 | TRBV4-2 | once | NA
CASTRTGVFTEAFF | TGTGCCAGCACAAGGACAGGGGTGTTCACTGAAGCTTTCTTT | TRBJ1-1 | TRBV27 | few | TRBD1
CAISRTSGVSTDTQYF | TGTGCCATCAGCCGGACTAGCGGGGTGAGCACAGATACGCAGTATTTT | TRBJ2-3 | TRBV10-3 | many | TRBD2
CASRRTSGGQEKTQYF | TGTGCCAGCAGGCGGACTAGCGGGGGGCAGGAAAAGACCCAGTACTTC | TRBJ2-5 | TRBV6-1 | NA | TRBD2
CAISEGAGYTF | TGTGCCATCAGTGAGGGGGCGGGCTACACCTTC | TRBJ1-2 | TRBV10-3 | many | NA
CASSHFREAYNEQFF | TGCGCCAGCAGCCATTTCCGGGAGGCCTACAATGAGCAGTTCTTC | TRBJ2-1 | TRBV4-1 | many | TRBD2
CASSDPTGVFGELFF | TGTGCCAGCAGCGACCCAACAGGGGTCTTCGGGGAGCTGTTTTTT | TRBJ2-2 | TRBV12-3/TRBV12-4 | NA | TRBD1
CSGRGSYSYEQYF | TGCAGTGGCCGCGGGAGTTACTCCTACGAGCAGTACTTC | TRBJ2-7 | TRBV20-1 | few | TRBD2
CASSPRGLAGADEQFF | TGTGCCAGCAGCCCAAGGGGCCTAGCGGGAGCGGATGAGCAGTTCTTC | TRBJ2-1 | TRBV3-1 | few | TRBD2
CASSGMDGSNLNTEAFF | TGTGCCAGCAGCGGTATGGACGGATCGAATTTGAACACTGAAGCTTTCTTT | TRBJ1-1 | TRBV9 | few | NA
CASSLVSSEQFF | TGTGCCAGCAGCTTAGTTAGCAGTGAGCAGTTCTTC | TRBJ2-1 | TRBV7-6 | few | NA
CSARRGGGSPLHF | TGCAGTGCTAGGAGAGGGGGCGGGTCACCCCTCCACTTT | TRBJ1-6 | TRBV20-1 | few | TRBD1
CASSVTGGPSYNEQFF | TGTGCCAGCAGCGTGACAGGGGGCCCCTCCTACAATGAGCAGTTCTTC | TRBJ2-1 | TRBV5-6 | few | TRBD1
CASSNWGHQETQYF | TGTGCCAGTAGTAATTGGGGACATCAAGAGACCCAGTACTTC | TRBJ2-5 | TRBV19 | few | NA
CATSDLTGTNTGELFF | TGTGCCACCAGTGATTTGACGGGGACGAACACCGGGGAGCTGTTTTTT | TRBJ2-2 | TRBV24-1 | few | NA
CASSLAPVDGETQYF | TGCGCCAGCAGCTTGGCCCCTGTGGACGGAGAGACCCAGTACTTC | TRBJ2-5 | TRBV5-1 | few | NA
CASSQRASGGLGEQFF | TGCGCCAGCAGCCAGAGGGCTAGCGGGGGGCTGGGTGAGCAGTTCTTC | TRBJ2-1 | TRBV4-1 | few | TRBD2
CASSSGVIQETQYF | TGCGCCAGCAGCTCCGGGGTAATTCAAGAGACCCAGTACTTC | TRBJ2-5 | TRBV5-1 | NA | NA
CNAGAVDAGDQNYGYTF | TGCAATGCCGGGGCTGTCGATGCAGGGGACCAGAACTATGGCTACACCTTC | TRBJ1-2 | TRBV20-1 | NA | NA
CSVLLRGAYNEQFF | TGCAGCGTCCTCCTTAGGGGGGCCTACAATGAGCAGTTCTTC | TRBJ2-1 | TRBV29-1 | NA | NA
CASSPEGGLGEQFF | TGCGCCAGCAGCCCCGAGGGAGGGCTGGGTGAGCAGTTCTTC | TRBJ2-1 | TRBV5-1 | NA | TRBD2
CASTPHGGLKKTGELFF | TGTGCCAGCACCCCACACGGAGGACTGAAGAAAACCGGGGAGCTGTTTTTT | TRBJ2-2 | TRBV11-2 | few | NA
CASSLNALGPIDEQYF | TGTGCCAGCAGCTTAAATGCCTTGGGACCGATTGACGAGCAGTACTTC | TRBJ2-7 | TRBV7-9 | few | NA
CASSSTARDNEQFF | TGTGCCAGCAGCTCTACCGCCCGGGACAATGAGCAGTTCTTC | TRBJ2-1 | TRBV11-2 | few | NA
CSARRGEEAFF | TGCAGTGCTAGACGGGGGGAAGAAGCTTTCTTT | TRBJ1-1 | TRBV20-1 | few | NA
CATSDFRDFGTETQYF | TGTGCCACCAGTGATTTTCGGGACTTTGGGACGGAGACCCAGTACTTC | TRBJ2-5 | TRBV24-1 | NA | NA
CASSELLAGGIGNIQYF | TGCGCCAGCAGCGAACTACTAGCGGGAGGCATAGGGAACATTCAGTACTTC | TRBJ2-4 | TRBV5-1 | NA | TRBD2
CASTLQIYGYTF | TGTGCCAGCACTTTACAGATCTATGGCTACACCTTC | TRBJ1-2 | TRBV2 | few | NA
CATASWGGNTEAFF | TGTGCCACCGCGTCGTGGGGGGGGAACACTGAAGCTTTCTTT | TRBJ1-1 | TRBV28 | NA | NA
CASSQGSSGRAKSSYNEQFF | TGTGCCAGCAGCCAAGGTTCTAGCGGGAGGGCCAAGAGCTCCTACAATGAGCAGTTCTTC | TRBJ2-1 | TRBV3-1 | NA | TRBD2
CASSLDGGVTTKNIQYF | TGTGCCAGCAGCTTAGATGGGGGTGTGACGACCAAAAACATTCAGTACTTC | TRBJ2-4 | TRBV11-2 | NA | NA
CASSLGDVLNTQYF | TGTGCCAGCAGTTTAGGGGACGTCCTGAATACGCAGTATTTT | TRBJ2-3 | TRBV28 | few | NA
CSARGVDSSNEQFF | TGCAGTGCTAGAGGTGTGGACTCTTCTAATGAGCAGTTCTTC | TRBJ2-1 | TRBV20-1 | NA | NA
CSVEAGEWLADTQYF | TGCAGCGTTGAAGCGGGCGAGTGGCTGGCAGATACGCAGTATTTT | TRBJ2-3 | TRBV29-1 | many | NA
CASSYSDRNTEAFF | TGTGCCAGCAGTTACTCGGACAGGAACACTGAAGCTTTCTTT | TRBJ1-1 | TRBV6-5 | few | NA
CASRRVAAEETQYF | TGCGCCAGCAGACGAGTAGCGGCGGAAGAGACCCAGTACTTC | TRBJ2-5 | TRBV5-1 | few | NA
CASSLVMDSPLHF | TGTGCCAGCAGCCTGGTTATGGATTCACCCCTCCACTTT | TRBJ1-6 | TRBV12-3/TRBV12-4 | NA | NA
CASIRESPSTDTQYF | TGCGCCAGCATCAGGGAAAGCCCTAGCACAGATACGCAGTATTTT | TRBJ2-3 | TRBV10-2 | NA | NA